This T cell receptor beta chain was recovered during a study of blood T cell repertoires in COVID-19. Turning to the study itself: The study drew acute and convalescent COVID-19 samples from the United States, Italy and Spain.

Using immunoSEQ multiplex PCR, the repertoire was profiled, and TCRdb retains in-frame clones only, with some absent. This table has roughly 300,000 clones, over 85% appearing once. Trimming pared 3 bases from V and 1 base from J, leaving 10 bases between. Germline CDR1 reads SGDLS; CDR2 reads YYNGEE. The CDR3 runs 14 residues. The sequence came from a woman aged 25 to 39 with COVID-19, enrolled during active disease. The sequenced sample was peripheral blood. J is TRBJ1-2 and V is TRBV9; D unresolved. The CDR3 DNA sequence: TGTGCCAGCAGCGGAGGAGGAGTTAACTATGGCTACACCTTC. This sequence encodes CASSGGGVNYGYTF.